A single sample is the source of the 5 T cell receptor beta chains below, sequenced in a study of T cells in women clearing cervical HPV infection. Method: immunoSEQ multiplex PCR; TCRdb's copy keeps in-frame clones and lacks some. The table for this sample gives 18,000 or so clones. Sequencing was carried out using blood buffy coat. These TCRs come from a woman between 18 and 70 years old with a cervical HPV16 infection that either progressed to CIN3+ or cleared (not recorded which).

Note on this clone: The CDR3 end is not reached by the read, which stops 3 residues before it; the germline J gene fills it in. The chain recombines TRBV10-3 with TRBJ2-2; the match to TRBD1 covers 11 bases. V was clipped by 6 bases and J by 5 bases; unmatched bases: 5. This CDR3 contains 15 residues. Germline CDR1 and CDR2: ENHRY and SYGVKD. The sequenced part of the CDR3 DNA is TGTGCCATCAGCCCCGGACAGGGGGCGACCGGGGAG. This gives the protein CAISPGQGATGE. The entire CDR3 sequence reads CAISPGQGATGELFF.

Details on this clone: The read finishes 3 residues shy of the CDR3 end, and the germline J gene is used to complete it. V and J are TRBV24-1 and TRBJ2-2; TRBD2 agrees at 10 bases. CDR1 and CDR2 (germline): KGHDR, SFDVKD. The CDR3 extends over 17 amino acids. Germline trimming cut 7 bases from V and 6 bases from J; bases unmatched to any gene: 13. CDR3 sequence: CATSPGLAIPGAGELFF. The CDR3 bases that were read are TGTGCCACCAGCCCGGGACTAGCGATTCCTGGAGCCGGGGAG.

Worth noting for this clone: The sequenced fragment ends 3 residues before the CDR3 boundary, so the rest is inferred from the germline J gene. This chain joins TRBV7-2 and TRBJ1-5; unclear D gene. Trimming shortened V by 3 bases and J by 6 bases, and 9 bases separated the two germline ends. This CDR3 spans 13 amino acids. CDR1 is SGHTA, CDR2 FQGNSA, per germline. Incomplete CDR3 DNA: TGTGCCAGCAGCTTTAATCCGGGTCAGCCC. Translation gives CASSFNPGQP. The entire CDR3 protein is CASSFNPGQPQHF. Supplemented by reference TRBV7-2 and TRBJ1-5, the full variable domain reads GAGVSQSPSNKVTEKGKDVELRCDPISGHTALYWYRQSLGQGLEFLIYFQGNSAPDKSGLPSDRFSAERTGGSVSTLTIQRTQQEDSAVYLCASSFNPGQPQHFGDGTRLSIL.

Concerning this clone: With the read ending 3 residues before the CDR3 end, the germline J gene is used to fill in that end. The V call is TRBV6-2 or TRBV6-3, the J call TRBJ1-5; possibly TRBD1 for D (6 bases). Germline lookup yields CDR1 MNHEY and CDR2 SVGEGT. V was pared by 6 bases and J by 5 bases, with 14 bases between. The CDR3 runs 14 residues. Partial CDR3 DNA: TGTGCCAGCAGACAGGGACCGGGAGATCAGCCC. Residues: CASRQGPGDQP. The entire CDR3 sequence reads CASRQGPGDQPQHF.

Comments on this clone: The read terminates 3 residues before the CDR3 end, so the remaining end is supplied by the germline J gene. The chain uses TRBV18 and TRBJ1-2; D is undetermined. From germline, CDR1 is KGHSH and CDR2 LQKENI. The CDR3 spans 15 residues. This CDR3 reads CASSPRQVTYNDYTF. The covered CDR3 bases are TGTGCCAGCTCACCAAGGCAGGTCACCTACAATGAC.